The 17 T cell receptor beta chains given below trace back to one sample, sequenced in a study of shared clonotypes between healthy human individuals. Clones were read by immunoSEQ multiplex PCR, and TCRdb kept only the in-frame ones, dropping some. The repertoire holds some 1 million clones, with about 74% as singletons. Sequencing was performed on memory CD4+ T cells sorted from blood. Subset specified: CD45RA-negative fraction. The receptor source for this set is a young man in good health.

The V gene is TRBV11-2, the J gene TRBJ2-1; 7 bases align to TRBD2. There are 15 residues in the CDR3. Trimming cost V 5 bases and J 5 bases; bases outside gene matches: 9. The germline CDR1 and CDR2 sequences are SGHAT and FQNNGV. The CDR3 here is CASSPLWGGDNEQFF. For the CDR3, the DNA is TGTGCCAGCAGCCCCCTGTGGGGAGGGGACAATGAGCAGTTCTTC. The entire variable domain, with the rest obtained from reference TRBV11-2 and TRBJ2-1, is as follows: EAGVAQSPRYKIIEKRQSVAFWCNPISGHATLYWYQQILGQGPKLLIQFQNNGVVDDSQLPKDRFSAERLKGVDSTLKIQPAKLEDSAVYLCASSPLWGGDNEQFFGPGTRLTVL.

This clone was found once. V is TRBV18 and J is TRBJ1-3; no definite D call. The CDR3 loop spans 13 amino acids. The V gene's germline CDR1 is KGHSH and CDR2 LQKENI. The V end was cut by 3 bases, the J end by 9 bases, with 12 bases between. DNA of the CDR3: TGTGCCAGCTCACCTATCGTTCAGAGCACCATATATTTT. Protein sequence: CASSPIVQSTIYF.

This clone was detected only a few times. The V gene is TRBV25-1, the J gene TRBJ1-1, with D perhaps TRBD1 (5 bases). Germline values: CDR1 MGHDK, CDR2 SYGVNS. The CDR3 runs 14 residues. With 3 bases removed from V and 2 bases from J, the gap between germline ends came to 10 bases. The CDR3 region is CASSDPTVNTEAFF. CDR3 in DNA: TGTGCCAGCAGTGATCCGACAGTTAACACTGAAGCTTTCTTT. Variable domain in full (rest from reference TRBV25-1 and TRBJ1-1): EADIYQTPRYLVIGTGKKITLECSQTMGHDKMYWYQQDPGMELHLIHYSYGVNSTEKGDLSSESTVSRIRTEHFPLTLESARPSHTSQYLCASSDPTVNTEAFFGQGTRLTVV.

Details on this clone: A clone one base away is much larger, so this may be a read error. The chain recombines TRBV7-9 with TRBJ1-6; D is undetermined. The germline V gene encodes CDR1 SEHNR and CDR2 FQNEAQ (reference sequence). Trimming stripped 5 bases from V and 11 bases from J, with 10 bases between. The CDR3 extends over 12 amino acids. CDR3 bases: TGTGCCAGCAGCCGAGGCCAGGCACCCCTCCACTTT. Protein sequence: CASSRGQAPLHF.

This chain connects TRBV9 to TRBJ2-3; TRBD1 agrees at 7 bases. This CDR3 region has 13 residues. Trimming removed 4 bases from V and 4 bases from J; junction bases left unmatched: 3. Looked up from germline, CDR1 is SGDLS and CDR2 is YYNGEE. The CDR3 coding sequence is TGTGCCAGCAGCATCGGACAGGCAGATACGCAGTATTTT. Amino acid sequence: CASSIGQADTQYF. Filled out from reference TRBV9 and TRBJ2-3, the complete variable domain reads DSGVTQTPKHLITATGQRVTLRCSPRSGDLSVYWYQQSLDQGLQFLIQYYNGEERAKGNILERFSAQQFPDLHSELNLSSLELGDSALYFCASSIGQADTQYFGPGTRLTVL.

CDR3 bases: TGTGCCAGCAGTTACAGACAGGCCTCCTACGAGCAGTACTTC. This translates into CASSYRQASYEQYF. The chain carries TRBV28 and TRBJ2-7, with D possibly matching TRBD1 (6 bases). The CDR3 runs to 14 residues. Per the germline V gene, CDR1 is MDHEN and CDR2 is SYDVKM. V was trimmed by 4 bases and J by 0 bases, leaving 10 bases between them.

V usage is TRBV5-1 and J usage is TRBJ2-1; D possibly uses TRBD1 or TRBD2 (6 bases each). CDR3 size: 15 residues. Per germline, CDR1 SGHRS and CDR2 YFSETQ. Deletions cut 0 bases from V and 5 bases from J, with 12 bases between. CDR3 protein: CASSLEGGTNNEQFF. As DNA, the CDR3 is TGCGCCAGCAGCTTGGAGGGGGGTACCAACAATGAGCAGTTCTTC.

The rearrangement links TRBV7-9 to TRBJ1-2; 10 bases align to TRBD1. The CDR3 consists of 13 residues. Trimming cost V 3 bases and J 8 bases; bases outside gene matches: 3. CDR1 is SEHNR, CDR2 FQNEAQ, per germline (reference sequence). CDR3 in amino acids: CASSFGQGVGYTF. The DNA of the CDR3 is TGTGCCAGCAGCTTCGGACAGGGGGTAGGCTACACCTTC.

The chain's CDR3 is CASRDRDRLYGYTF. CDR3 coding DNA: TGTGCCAGTAGGGACCGGGACAGACTCTATGGCTACACCTTC. The rearrangement joins TRBV19 to TRBJ1-2; 7 nucleotides agree with TRBD1. This CDR3 comprises 14 residues. Germline V gene lookup returns CDR1 LNHDA and CDR2 SQIVND (reference sequence). J lost 4 bases, V lost 6 bases, and 8 bases had no gene match.

The rearrangement joins TRBV5-6 to TRBJ2-3, with 7 bases matching TRBD2. V shed 4 bases, J shed 6 bases, and the junction held 11 bases outside the gene matches. CDR1 and CDR2 (germline): SGHDT, YYEEEE. This CDR3 comprises 15 residues. CDR3 DNA: TGTGCCAGCAGCCCCAACCGCGGGAGCCTCGATACGCAGTATTTT. Protein: CASSPNRGSLDTQYF.

The rearrangement links TRBV5-8 to TRBJ1-6; a weak D match, TRBD1 (5 bases). From germline, CDR1 is SGHTS and CDR2 YDEGEE. With 4 bases removed from V and 3 bases from J, the gap between germline ends came to 20 bases. The CDR3 loop spans 18 amino acids. The DNA of the CDR3 is TGTGCCAGCAGCCCGGGGGTGAAAGGGGCGATCTATAATTCACCCCTCCACTTT. It translates to CASSPGVKGAIYNSPLHF.

The chain uses TRBV5-1 and TRBJ1-6; 8 bases fit TRBD1. Germline values: CDR1 SGHRS, CDR2 YFSETQ. The CDR3 consists of 16 residues. With 3 bases clipped from V and 9 bases from J, the junction kept 11 bases outside the gene matches. CDR3 loop: CASSSGATGGVSPLHF. In DNA form, the CDR3 reads TGCGCCAGCAGCTCTGGGGCCACAGGGGGTGTTTCACCCCTCCACTTT.

The chain links TRBV28 to TRBJ2-3; 7 positions agree with TRBD2. The CDR3 is 14 residues long. Germline V lookup: CDR1 MDHEN, CDR2 SYDVKM. Losses at the gene ends were 7 bases for V and 2 bases for J; bases not matched to a gene: 6. This chain's CDR3 is CASITGGITDTQYF. The CDR3 DNA is TGTGCCAGCATCACGGGGGGTATCACAGATACGCAGTATTTT. Drawing the rest from reference TRBV28 and TRBJ2-3, the complete variable domain is DVKVTQSSRYLVKRTGEKVFLECVQDMDHENMFWYRQDPGLGLRLIYFSYDVKMKEKGDIPEGYSVSREKKERFSLILESASTNQTSMYLCASITGGITDTQYFGPGTRLTVL.

This rearrangement joins TRBV30 to TRBJ2-7; no reliable D call. Germline loops: CDR1 GTSNPN, CDR2 SVGIG (reference sequence). The V and J ends lost 1 base and 11 bases respectively, with 24 bases between them. This CDR3 comprises 15 residues. CDR3 in DNA: TGTGCCTGGAGTGCTAAAACAGCCAACAAAGAAACGGAGTACTTC. Encoded protein: CAWSAKTANKETEYF.

This sequence joins TRBV9 and TRBJ2-7; D not certain. Germline lookup yields CDR1 SGDLS and CDR2 YYNGEE. V was cut by 4 bases and J by 0 bases, with 8 bases left in between. This CDR3 region has 13 residues. The CDR3 bases are TGTGCCAGCAGCCCATCAAACTCCTACGAGCAGTACTTC. Amino acids: CASSPSNSYEQYF.

This clone has only a few counts. The chain's CDR3 is CASSNGQGSTEAFF. CDR3 in DNA: TGCGCCAGCAGTAATGGTCAGGGTAGCACTGAAGCTTTCTTT. V gene TRBV5-1 combines with J gene TRBJ1-1, with D possibly TRBD1 on 5 matching bases. CDR3 size: 14 residues. V lost 5 bases, J lost 4 bases, and 15 bases lay in between. CDR1 and CDR2 from the germline V gene are SGHRS and YFSETQ.

This clone was seen more than once but under ten times. V and J are TRBV9 and TRBJ2-1, with 7 bases that match TRBD1. The CDR3 totals 15 residues. V trimming: 2 bases; J trimming: 4 bases; junction bases outside the gene matches: 6. The V gene's germline CDR1 is SGDLS and CDR2 YYNGEE. For the CDR3, the DNA is TGTGCCAGCAGCGTTCTTGGACAGGTATACAATGAGCAGTTCTTC. Its translation: CASSVLGQVYNEQFF. The full variable domain, its missing parts supplied by reference TRBV9 and TRBJ2-1, is DSGVTQTPKHLITATGQRVTLRCSPRSGDLSVYWYQQSLDQGLQFLIQYYNGEERAKGNILERFSAQQFPDLHSELNLSSLELGDSALYFCASSVLGQVYNEQFFGPGTRLTVL.